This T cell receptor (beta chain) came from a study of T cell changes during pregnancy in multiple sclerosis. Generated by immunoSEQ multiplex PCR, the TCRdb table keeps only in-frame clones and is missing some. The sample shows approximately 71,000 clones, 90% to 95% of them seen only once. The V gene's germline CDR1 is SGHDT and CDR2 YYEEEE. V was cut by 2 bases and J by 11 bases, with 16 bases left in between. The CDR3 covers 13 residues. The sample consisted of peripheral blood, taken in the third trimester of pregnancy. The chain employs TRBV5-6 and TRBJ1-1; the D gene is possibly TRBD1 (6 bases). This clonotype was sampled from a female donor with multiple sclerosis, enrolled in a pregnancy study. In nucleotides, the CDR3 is TGTGCCAGCAGCTTAACAGGGTCTGAAGTGGCTTTCTTT. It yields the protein CASSLTGSEVAFF.